This entry lists 19 T cell receptor beta chains sequenced from one sample in a study of cytomegalovirus exposure and HLA in healthy donors. The primer mix had 60 Vbeta and 13 Jbeta primers. The data were produced by immunoSEQ multiplex PCR, yet TCRdb's version contains in-frame clones alone and is incomplete. The sample holds some 130,000 clones, 80% seen once. The sequenced sample consisted of PBMCs. These receptors came from a man younger than 45 in good health and CMV-seronegative.

The chain links TRBV7-9 to TRBJ2-7; 9 nucleotides agree with TRBD1. CDR3 length: 15 residues. Germline V gives CDR1 SEHNR, CDR2 FQNEAQ (reference sequence). With 5 bases clipped from V and 4 bases from J, the junction kept 9 bases outside the gene matches. The CDR3 region has the DNA TGTGCCAGCAGCCCCGACAGGGACAGGGCGTACGAGCAGTACTTC. Amino acids: CASSPDRDRAYEQYF.

The chain uses TRBV21-1 and TRBJ1-6; TRBD1 is taken as the D call from the table, unchecked against the DNA. TRBV21-1 is a pseudogene locus. The CDR3 runs to 20 residues. The CDR3 loop is CASSWKQGKGKSSYNSPLHF. The CDR3 DNA follows: TGTGCCAGCAGCTGGAAGCAGGGTAAAGGAAAAAGCTCCTATAATTCACCCCTCCACTTT.

V gene TRBV4-2 combines with J gene TRBJ2-1; TRBD2 matches at 9 bases. The CDR3 is 18 amino acids. V was clipped by 0 bases and J by 1 base; unmatched bases: 7. CDR1 is LGHNA and CDR2 is YNFKEQ in the germline V gene. The CDR3 region is CASSQDSGRGLSYNEQFF. CDR3 bases: TGTGCCAGCAGCCAAGATAGCGGGAGAGGGCTTTCCTACAATGAGCAGTTCTTC.

In this sample, this clone turned up once. V gene TRBV4-1 combines with J gene TRBJ2-1; 12 positions agree with TRBD2. Unmatched junction bases numbered 15, after V lost 0 bases and J lost 9 bases. The CDR3 has 19 residues. From germline, CDR1 is MGHRA and CDR2 YSYEKL. As DNA, the CDR3 is TGCGCCAGCAGCCAAGATCTTCAGGCTAGCGGGAGGGTTAACACTGAGCAGTTCTTC. It yields the protein CASSQDLQASGRVNTEQFF.

As concerns this clone: A junction boundary mismatches the germline segment, possibly from a read error. The gene calls are TRBV9 and TRBJ1-2; D remains unclear. Germline assignment: CDR1 SGDLS and CDR2 YYNGEE. CDR3 length: 13 residues. CDR3 in amino acids: CASSSTSNYGYPF. As DNA, the CDR3 is TGTGCCAGCAGTAGCACGTCGAACTATGGCTACCCCTTC.

This clone has just one count. J is TRBJ2-5 and V is TRBV10-1; possible D gene TRBD1, 5 bases. Germline V gene data show CDR1 as WNHNN and CDR2 as SYGVQD (reference sequence). This CDR3 region has 14 residues. V lost 0 bases, J lost 1 base, and 6 bases lay in between. In DNA, the CDR3 is TGCGCCAGCAGTGAGTCTAGGGGCCAAGAGACCCAGTACTTC. Protein: CASSESRGQETQYF.

The chain links TRBV7-8 to TRBJ1-1, with 8 bases lining up with TRBD1. Trimming took 5 bases from V and 10 from J; bases not matched to a gene: 15. The CDR3 runs to 15 residues. Germline CDR1 SGHVS, CDR2 FQNEAQ. The CDR3 DNA follows: TGTGCCAGCAGCCCTCGGACAGGGCGGATTCAAAGAGCTTTCTTT. It specifies CASSPRTGRIQRAFF.

The chain couples TRBV9 to TRBJ2-1, with D possibly being TRBD2 (6 bases). The CDR3 spans 15 residues. Trimming shortened V by 0 bases and J by 7 bases, and 14 bases separated the two germline ends. CDR1 is SGDLS and CDR2 is YYNGEE in the germline V gene. DNA for the CDR3: TGTGCCAGCAGCGTAGGTAGCGGACCTGGGAATGAGCAGTTCTTC. It specifies CASSVGSGPGNEQFF.

The chain couples TRBV11-3 to TRBJ2-1; TRBD2 might be the D (6 bases). V dropped 5 bases and J dropped 8 bases, with 13 bases sitting between them. The CDR3 contains 13 residues. Germline CDR1 and CDR2: SGHNT and YENEEA. CDR3 region: CASSARLEYEQFF. In DNA, the CDR3 is TGTGCCAGCAGCGCTAGACTAGAGTATGAGCAGTTCTTC.

About this clone: The same CDR3 arises from other DNA sequences in this sample as well. The chain joins TRBV7-2 to TRBJ2-7; TRBD2 aligns across 7 bases. J was trimmed by 4 bases and V by 3 bases; bases with no gene match: 3. The CDR3 totals 13 residues. Germline CDR1 is SGHTA and CDR2 is FQGNSA. CDR3 sequence: CASSFGGGYEQYF. The CDR3 region has the DNA TGTGCCAGCAGCTTTGGGGGGGGGTACGAGCAGTACTTC.

This clone was observed a handful of times. This CDR3 reads CASSLDLGDVYEQYF. CDR3 DNA sequence: TGTGCCAGCAGCCTCGACTTAGGCGACGTCTACGAGCAGTACTTC. The chain couples TRBV5-8 to TRBJ2-7; D ambiguous. Germline values: CDR1 SGHTS, CDR2 YDEGEE. V was clipped by 4 bases and J by 3 bases, with 17 bases between them. This CDR3 contains 15 residues.

The V call is TRBV6-5, the J call TRBJ1-3; 7 bases align to TRBD1. CDR3 length: 16 amino acids. With V trimmed by 2 bases and J by 2 bases, 6 bases remained unmatched. The germline gives CDR1 MNHEY, CDR2 SVGAGI. CDR3 amino acids: CASSYRPTGTGNTIYF. The CDR3 DNA is TGTGCCAGCAGTTACCGACCGACAGGGACTGGAAACACCATATATTTT.

This clone was recorded only once. J is TRBJ2-7 and V is TRBV27; D gene unclear. The germline V gene has CDR1 MNHEY and CDR2 SMNVEV (reference sequence). V lost 6 bases and J lost 4, with 13 bases in between. This CDR3 is built from 13 residues. The CDR3 bases are TGTGCCAGCAGCTTGGGCCAAAAATACGAGCAGTACTTC. It encodes CASSLGQKYEQYF.

This rearrangement joins TRBV28 to TRBJ1-5; no clear D. The germline CDR1 and CDR2 sequences are MDHEN and SYDVKM. The CDR3 has 13 residues. V lost 6 bases and J lost 1, with 7 bases in between. DNA of the CDR3: TGTGCCAGCAGATTTCAGAGCAATCAGCCCCAGCATTTT. This gives the protein CASRFQSNQPQHF.

The chain employs TRBV5-1 and TRBJ2-1, with D maybe TRBD2 (6 bases). The length of the CDR3 is 14 residues. V was shortened by 4 bases and J by 5 bases, with 13 bases between the two germline ends. Germline assignment: CDR1 SGHRS and CDR2 YFSETQ. Here the CDR3 DNA reads TGCGCCAGCAGCGTTGGACTATCCCACAATGAGCAGTTCTTC. This codes for CASSVGLSHNEQFF.

As for this clone: A read error may account for a junction end that differs from germline. The chain combines TRBV7-9 with TRBJ2-5, with 8 nucleotides matching TRBD2. This CDR3 is built from 14 residues. Germline CDR1 is SEHNR and CDR2 is FQNEAQ (reference sequence). The DNA for the CDR3 is TGTTCCAGCAGCAAGGGACTAGGTCTGGAGACCCAGTACTTC. Amino acid sequence: CSSSKGLGLETQYF.

This chain joins TRBV7-9 and TRBJ2-1, with a possible D match to TRBD2 (6 bases). The germline V gene encodes CDR1 SEHNR and CDR2 FQNEAQ (reference sequence). The CDR3 contains 15 residues. V lost 5 bases and J lost 4, with 15 bases in between. The CDR3 here is CASSLGPSEYNEQFF. The CDR3 coding sequence is TGTGCCAGCAGCCTGGGGCCTAGCGAATACAATGAGCAGTTCTTC. Filled out from reference TRBV7-9 and TRBJ2-1, the complete variable domain reads DTGVSQNPRHKITKRGQNVTFRCDPISEHNRLYWYRQTLGQGPEFLTYFQNEAQLEKSRLLSDRFSAERPKGSFSTLEIQRTEQGDSAMYLCASSLGPSEYNEQFFGPGTRLTVL.

The CDR3 loop reads CASSYRQGAYGYTF. The DNA of the CDR3 is TGTGCCAGCAGTTACCGACAGGGGGCCTATGGCTACACCTTC. J is TRBJ1-2 and V is TRBV6-5; 10 bases align to TRBD1. CDR3 length: 14 amino acids. CDR1 and CDR2 (germline): MNHEY, SVGAGI. V gave up 2 bases and J gave up 4 bases; unmatched junction bases: 1.

The chain carries TRBV9 and TRBJ2-7, with 12 bases aligning to TRBD2. Unmatched junction bases numbered 3, after V lost 4 bases and J lost 4 bases. The CDR3 runs 14 residues. CDR1 is SGDLS and CDR2 is YYNGEE in the germline V gene. CDR3 region: CASSRTSGAYEQYF. In DNA, the CDR3 is TGTGCCAGCAGCCGGACTAGCGGGGCGTACGAGCAGTACTTC.